The 10 T cell receptor beta chains in this list originate from one sample, sequenced in a study of blood T cell repertoires in COVID-19. Sequencing used immunoSEQ multiplex PCR; TCRdb keeps in-frame clones, though not all of them. The repertoire holds roughly 150,000 clones, roughly 80% seen once, with 11% in the top ten. The sequencing input was peripheral blood. Source of these receptors: a man aged 65 to 79 with active or convalescent COVID-19.

The chain joins TRBV27 to TRBJ2-7; TRBD2 matches at 8 bases. Looked up from germline, CDR1 is MNHEY and CDR2 is SMNVEV (reference sequence). The CDR3 contains 15 residues. Unmatched junction bases numbered 7, after V lost 2 bases and J lost 4 bases. The CDR3 region is CASSLAGGPQYEQYF. The DNA for the CDR3 is TGTGCCAGCAGTTTAGCGGGAGGACCTCAATACGAGCAGTACTTC.

V gene TRBV18 combines with J gene TRBJ1-1; maybe TRBD1 (5 bases). Per the germline V gene, CDR1 is KGHSH and CDR2 is LQKENI. Trimming removed 5 bases from V and 1 base from J, with 8 bases in between. The CDR3 has 13 amino acids. CDR3 DNA sequence: TGTGCCAGCTCAGATCAGGGGAACACTGAAGCTTTCTTT. Translated: CASSDQGNTEAFF.

The chain joins TRBV19 to TRBJ1-5; D is unresolved. Germline V gene data show CDR1 as LNHDA and CDR2 as SQIVND (reference sequence). This CDR3 has 14 amino acids. V was cut by 5 bases and J by 0 bases, with 8 bases left in between. The CDR3 loop is CASSPGSSNQPQHF. CDR3 sequence (DNA): TGTGCCAGTAGTCCGGGTTCTAGCAATCAGCCCCAGCATTTT.

This chain links TRBV3-1 (or the pseudogene TRBV3-2) with TRBJ2-1, with TRBD1 identical over 10 bases. Germline CDR1 LGHDT, CDR2 YNNKEL (reference sequence). The V gene end was trimmed by 4 bases and the J gene end by 3 bases; junction bases not matched to a gene: 3. This CDR3 spans 15 amino acids. This CDR3 reads CASSPGTGDYNEQFF. The CDR3 DNA is TGTGCCAGCAGCCCCGGGACAGGGGACTACAATGAGCAGTTCTTC.

As concerns this clone: This specimen includes other DNA sequences encoding the same CDR3. The rearrangement uses TRBV5-1 and TRBJ1-1, with TRBD1 matching 8 bases. This CDR3 is 14 amino acids long. With 5 bases clipped from V and 1 base from J, the junction kept 4 bases outside the gene matches. CDR1 and CDR2 (germline): SGHRS, YFSETQ. The CDR3 here is CASRGTGPNTEAFF. The CDR3 DNA reads as TGCGCCAGCAGGGGGACAGGTCCGAACACTGAAGCTTTCTTT.

The V gene is TRBV4-3, the J gene TRBJ2-5; maybe TRBD2 (5 bases). Germline CDR1 reads LGHNA; CDR2 reads YSLEER. The CDR3 is 14 amino acids. Trimming took 0 bases from V and 4 from J, leaving 9 bases between them. Written as DNA, the CDR3 is TGCGCCAGCAGCCAAGAGGGCCGGGGAGAGACCCAGTACTTC. This translates into CASSQEGRGETQYF.

The rearrangement uses TRBV5-1 and TRBJ2-5; D gene ambiguous. Germline V CDR1 and CDR2: SGHRS, YFSETQ. The CDR3 sequence is 14 residues long. Trimming shortened V by 2 bases and J by 2 bases, and 10 bases separated the two germline ends. The CDR3 sequence is CASSLAQQQETQYF. The CDR3 coding sequence is TGCGCCAGCAGCTTAGCGCAGCAACAAGAGACCCAGTACTTC.

DNA for the CDR3: TGTGCCAGCAGCGTATCAGACAGGGTCACAGATACGCAGTATTTT. This encodes CASSVSDRVTDTQYF. The chain links TRBV9 to TRBJ2-3; 7 nucleotides match TRBD1. V lost 1 base, J lost 2 bases, and 4 bases stayed unmatched. The CDR3 loop spans 15 amino acids. CDR1 is SGDLS, CDR2 YYNGEE, per germline.

The chain joins TRBV24-1 to TRBJ1-4; 9 bases are shared with TRBD1. The germline V gene has CDR1 KGHDR and CDR2 SFDVKD. V shed 4 bases, J shed 5 bases, and the junction held 4 bases outside the gene matches. The CDR3 has 15 residues. CDR3 loop: CATSDTGTGNEKLFF. The CDR3 bases are TGTGCCACCAGTGACACCGGGACAGGGAATGAAAAACTGTTTTTT.

This clone was detected once. The chain's CDR3 is CASSGYSNRGNQPQHF. The DNA for the CDR3 is TGTGCCAGCAGTGGATACAGCAACAGGGGCAATCAGCCCCAGCATTTT. The chain joins TRBV6-1 to TRBJ1-5; D is possibly TRBD1 (6 bases). CDR3 length equals 16 residues. The germline V and J ends were trimmed by 4 bases and 2 bases, with 15 bases remaining between them. Germline V gives CDR1 MNHNS, CDR2 SASEGT.